These T cell receptor beta chains were read from a single sample in a study of shared clonotypes between healthy human individuals. Only in-frame clones appear in the TCRdb table, and some are missing; sequencing was by immunoSEQ multiplex PCR. The repertoire holds around 440,000 clones, with approximately 77% as singletons. Sample: PBMCs. The receptors were gathered from a woman aged 40-49 years in good health. Some clones in this sample may be carry-over from other donors' samples. Both conserved end residues are part of each CDR3. Fields, in order: V gene, CDR3 protein.

V gene: TRBV4-2
CDR3 protein: CASSQTRTGGYEQYF

V gene: TRBV28
CDR3 protein: CASSSGQGTDTQYF

V gene: TRBV5-5
CDR3 protein: CASSLGTINEQFF

V gene: TRBV4-2
CDR3 protein: CASSQADSYEQYF

V gene: TRBV6-1
CDR3 protein: CASSALSTGTSRYNEQFF

V gene: TRBV9
CDR3 protein: CASSASGTPLHF

V gene: TRBV29-1
CDR3 protein: CSVDGLAGVRETQYF

V gene: TRBV28
CDR3 protein: CASSNLASIREQYF

V gene: TRBV6-5
CDR3 protein: CASSYSTRPYEQYF

V gene: TRBV19
CDR3 protein: CATAGTGSAGANVLTF

V gene: TRBV2
CDR3 protein: CASSERENQPQHF

V gene: TRBV6-5
CDR3 protein: CASSWGNSGQGQYF

V gene: TRBV5-4
CDR3 protein: CASSFPLSGYNEQFF

V gene: TRBV4-2
CDR3 protein: CASSPSEPGTDTQYF

V gene: TRBV19
CDR3 protein: CASNRLAGNNEQFF

V gene: TRBV11-2
CDR3 protein: CASIGRGGYEQYF

V gene: TRBV7-8
CDR3 protein: CASSQSGPLYWEKLFF

V gene: TRBV5-6
CDR3 protein: CASSRQGSGRHPGYTF

V gene: TRBV11-2
CDR3 protein: CASSPRQGGDYEQYF

V gene: TRBV30
CDR3 protein: CAWSQGVEQYF

V gene: TRBV5-4
CDR3 protein: CASSKGAGEGTGELFF

V gene: TRBV5-1
CDR3 protein: CASSLLGLVLSPDTQYF

V gene: TRBV28
CDR3 protein: CASSSTGAGSDTQYF

V gene: TRBV29-1
CDR3 protein: CSARDPSYGYTF

V gene: TRBV4-3
CDR3 protein: CASSQDSGGSSYEQYF

V gene: TRBV30
CDR3 protein: CAWSDQMTGAFF

V gene: TRBV2
CDR3 protein: CASLWGTNSYEQYF

V gene: TRBV2
CDR3 protein: CASSGYRGHGSYNEQFF

V gene: TRBV7-9
CDR3 protein: CASSPRNRAGNTEAFF

V gene: TRBV18
CDR3 protein: CASSPGQGYNEQFF

V gene: TRBV6-1
CDR3 protein: CASRDPGQGPYEQYF

V gene: TRBV6-5
CDR3 protein: CASSYSSGTGIEKLFF

V gene: TRBV30
CDR3 protein: CAWSVLLGGRVTGELFF

V gene: TRBV5-1
CDR3 protein: CASRLSWVGETQYF

V gene: TRBV7-8
CDR3 protein: CASSQNPTGVSYNEQFF

V gene: TRBV28
CDR3 protein: CASSPSGGQAFEQFF

V gene: TRBV5-1
CDR3 protein: CASSYSSGSTDTQYF

V gene: TRBV11-3
CDR3 protein: CASSAETGGELFF

V gene: TRBV28
CDR3 protein: CASSLIGGQLSYEQYF

V gene: TRBV28
CDR3 protein: CASSSGTYNQPQHF

V gene: TRBV9
CDR3 protein: CASSVEADNYGYTF

V gene: TRBV7-2
CDR3 protein: CASSVGLLYTEAFF

V gene: TRBV19
CDR3 protein: CASSNHWTGKSGNTIYF

V gene: TRBV11-2
CDR3 protein: CASSSDNSNQPQHF

V gene: TRBV30
CDR3 protein: CAWSLDRGSAEAFF

V gene: TRBV19
CDR3 protein: CASSISERSNEQFF

V gene: TRBV10-3
CDR3 protein: CAISEWTGTNTGELFF

V gene: TRBV30
CDR3 protein: CAWSVYRDRYGYTF

V gene: TRBV6-4
CDR3 protein: CASTRTGGDTGELFF

V gene: TRBV7-9
CDR3 protein: CASSRASVTDTQYF

V gene: TRBV10-2
CDR3 protein: CASSANRGGTEAFF

V gene: TRBV27
CDR3 protein: CASRYSGNRNEQFF